This T cell receptor beta chain was sequenced for a study of T cell responses to AZD1222 COVID-19 vaccine. Clones were read by immunoSEQ multiplex PCR, and TCRdb kept only the in-frame ones, dropping some. This table has about 84,000 clones, around nine tenths appearing once. With regard to this clone: Its antigen is not known.

Study results and limitations: Only a handful of AZD1222 recipients were seropositive at baseline.

This receptor was taken from an adult who received the AZD1222 COVID-19 vaccine. The specimen comprised peripheral blood, sampled 28 days after the second AZD1222 dose.

The CDR3 DNA sequence: TGTGCCAGCTCACCACTCGGGGCAGGGACCTACGAGCAGTACTTC. Protein: CASSPLGAGTYEQYF. The chain recombines TRBV18 with TRBJ2-7, with D perhaps matching TRBD1 or TRBD2 (5 bases each). The length of the CDR3 is 15 residues. V was clipped by 1 base and J by 2 bases, with 12 bases between them. The germline CDR1 and CDR2 sequences are KGHSH and LQKENI. The full variable domain, in which reference TRBV18 and TRBJ2-7 provide the parts outside the CDR3, is NAGVMQNPRHLVRRRGQEARLRCSPMKGHSHVYWYRQLPEEGLKFMVYLQKENIIDESGMPKERFSAEFPKEGPSILRIQQVVRGDSAAYFCASSPLGAGTYEQYFGPGTRLTVT.